Listed below are T cell receptor beta chains from one sample, sequenced in a study of T cells in Graves' hyperthyroidism and ophthalmopathy. TCRdb re-analysed the multiplex PCR reads in MiXCR, keeping a single row per CDR3 protein. This table holds hundreds of thousands of distinct CDR3 sequences, approximately 14% found once. Sequencing input: blood. The origin of the receptors is a woman in her late teens or twenties with Graves' hyperthyroidism. Each CDR3 is given with its conserved first and last residue. A D gene is named only where the DNA matches it firmly. Clone size is not always given. Where it is, it says once, few, many or a class for expanded clones.

TRBJ2-1 NA TRBV5-1 TRBD2 CASSSSGLAGSYSYNEQFF TGCGCCAGCAGCTCCTCGGGACTAGCGGGGAGTTACTCCTACAATGAGCAGTTCTTC
TRBJ2-5 many TRBV9 NA CASSVGGGPGETQYF TGTGCCAGCAGCGTAGGGGGGGGGCCGGGAGAGACCCAGTACTTC
TRBJ1-1 many TRBV15 NA CATSMDRNTEAFF TGTGCCACCAGCATGGACAGGAACACTGAAGCTTTCTTT
TRBJ2-7 many TRBV20-1 TRBD1 CSARDAGTGRYEQYF TGCAGTGCTAGAGATGCCGGGACAGGAAGATACGAGCAGTACTTC
TRBJ1-1 NA TRBV11-1 NA CASSLASGTATEAFF TGTGCCAGCAGCTTAGCTTCCGGGACCGCGACTGAAGCTTTCTTT
TRBJ2-2 many TRBV5-1 NA CASYDRMNTGELFF TGCGCCAGCTACGACAGGATGAACACCGGGGAGCTGTTTTTT
TRBJ2-2 many TRBV20-1 NA CSARGTIGTDPNTGELFF TGCAGTGCTAGAGGGACGATCGGGACCGACCCCAACACCGGGGAGCTGTTTTTT
TRBJ2-1 many TRBV11-3 TRBD2 CASSSLAGTSYNEQFF TGTGCCAGCAGCTCCTTAGCGGGCACATCCTACAATGAGCAGTTCTTC
TRBJ2-3 many TRBV10-3 TRBD2 CAISEGLAGGGDTQYF TGTGCCATCAGTGAAGGACTAGCGGGGGGTGGAGATACGCAGTATTTT
TRBJ1-5 NA TRBV20-1 TRBD1 CSATRGLINQPQHF TGCAGTGCTACAAGGGGGCTAATCAATCAGCCCCAGCATTTT
TRBJ2-7 few TRBV7-2 NA CASSQVLGQQYF TGTGCCAGCAGCCAAGTTCTGGGCCAGCAGTACTTC
TRBJ2-3 NA TRBV24-1 TRBD1 CATSEARDSGVDTQYF TGTGCCACCAGTGAAGCCCGGGACAGTGGGGTAGATACGCAGTATTTT
TRBJ1-3 NA TRBV2 NA CASSLLESGNTIYF TGTGCCAGCAGCTTGTTGGAGTCGGGAAACACCATATATTTT
TRBJ2-3 many TRBV29-1 NA CSPQDSTDTQYF TGCAGCCCCCAGGACAGCACAGATACGCAGTATTTT
TRBJ2-1 NA TRBV6-1 TRBD2 CASSEPGREGGEQFF TGTGCCAGCAGTGAACCCGGGCGGGAGGGAGGTGAGCAGTTCTTC
TRBJ2-3 few TRBV9 NA CASSSPHTDTQYF TGTGCCAGCAGCTCTCCCCACACAGATACGCAGTATTTT
TRBJ2-1 few TRBV9 NA CASTPVSGAYNEQFF TGTGCCAGCACCCCAGTTTCAGGGGCCTACAATGAGCAGTTCTTC
TRBJ2-2 many TRBV5-1 NA CASSLGGAGELFF TGCGCCAGCAGCTTGGGCGGGGCCGGGGAGCTGTTTTTT
TRBJ1-5 many TRBV7-3 NA CASSTQVDQPQHF TGTGCCAGCAGCACACAAGTGGATCAGCCCCAGCATTTT
TRBJ1-6 many TRBV28 TRBD1 CASRPTGVNNSPLHF TGTGCCAGCAGGCCAACAGGGGTGAATAATTCACCCCTCCACTTT
TRBJ2-7 many TRBV15 TRBD1 CATSRKPTGDEQYF TGTGCCACCAGCAGAAAACCGACAGGGGACGAGCAGTACTTC
TRBJ2-5 many TRBV6-1 TRBD1 CASSNGQGSETQYF TGTGCCAGCAGTAACGGACAGGGATCAGAGACCCAGTACTTC
TRBJ1-3 many TRBV30 NA CAWTLSGNTIYF TGTGCCTGGACACTCTCTGGAAACACCATATATTTT
TRBJ1-1 many TRBV3-1 TRBD1 CASSQDPRAGQGSTEAFF TGTGCCAGCAGCCAAGATCCTCGGGCGGGACAGGGATCCACTGAAGCTTTCTTT
TRBJ2-3 few TRBV19 NA CASTSITRTDTQYF TGTGCCAGTACGAGCATTACTCGCACAGATACGCAGTATTTT
TRBJ2-7 NA TRBV5-5 NA CASSPGGAVFYEQYF TGTGCCAGCAGCCCTGGGGGGGCAGTATTTTACGAGCAGTACTTC
TRBJ2-1 NA TRBV2 TRBD2 CATSSGRGEQFF TGTGCCACCAGTAGCGGGAGGGGTGAGCAGTTCTTC
TRBJ2-6 few TRBV29-1 NA CSVAYSGANVLTF TGCAGCGTTGCGTACTCTGGGGCCAACGTCCTGACTTTC
TRBJ2-5 many TRBV11-1 TRBD1 CASSLSAGTGRKTQYF TGTGCCAGCAGCTTATCAGCAGGGACAGGGCGTAAGACCCAGTACTTC
TRBJ2-7 many TRBV7-6 TRBD1 CASSFGTGLYEQYF TGTGCCAGCAGCTTCGGGACAGGACTTTACGAGCAGTACTTC
TRBJ1-1 many TRBV3-1 TRBD1 CASSQEGTGNTEAFF TGTGCCAGCAGCCAAGAGGGGACAGGTAATACTGAAGCTTTCTTT
TRBJ2-7 many TRBV6-1 NA CASIPTTGNYEQYF TGTGCCAGCATCCCCACTACCGGGAACTACGAGCAGTACTTC
TRBJ2-3 NA TRBV5-1 TRBD2 CASSLFAGGPLLTDTQYF TGCGCCAGCAGCTTGTTCGCGGGGGGGCCCTTACTGACAGATACGCAGTATTTT
TRBJ2-5 few TRBV10-1 NA CASSDPQGRETQYF TGCGCCAGCAGTGATCCTCAGGGAAGGGAGACCCAGTACTTC
TRBJ2-7 NA TRBV4-1 NA CASSQAEAQAYEQYF TGCGCCAGCAGCCAAGCGGAGGCACAAGCCTACGAGCAGTACTTC
TRBJ2-3 many TRBV20-1 TRBD2 CSALSPLAGGDTQYF TGCAGTGCTCTTTCGCCCTTAGCGGGGGGGGATACGCAGTATTTT
TRBJ1-2 many TRBV2 NA CASSEGEANYGYTF TGTGCCAGCAGTGAAGGCGAAGCTAACTATGGCTACACCTTC
TRBJ1-1 many TRBV12-3/TRBV12-4 NA CASSLMAGGTEAFF TGTGCCAGCAGTTTGATGGCAGGTGGCACTGAAGCTTTCTTT
TRBJ2-7 NA TRBV5-1 TRBD2 CASSFGRVPGGPTYEQYF TGCGCCAGCAGCTTTGGGAGGGTGCCGGGCGGACCGACCTACGAGCAGTACTTC
TRBJ2-7 many TRBV18 TRBD1 CASSPTGSPYEQYF TGTGCCAGCTCACCGACAGGGTCCCCCTACGAGCAGTACTTC
TRBJ1-4 many TRBV18 NA CASSPGQDEKLFF TGTGCCAGCTCACCAGGGCAGGATGAAAAACTGTTTTTT
TRBJ1-5 many TRBV2 NA CASRETDSNQPQHF TGTGCCAGCAGAGAGACGGATAGCAATCAGCCCCAGCATTTT
TRBJ1-2 few TRBV5-1 NA CASSSGLLAEGNRKSRTF TGCGCCAGCAGCAGCGGGCTCCTAGCAGAGGGGAACAGGAAATCCCGCACCTTC
TRBJ1-4 many TRBV7-9 NA CASSEHNRVRNEKLFF TGTGCCAGCAGCGAGCATAACAGGGTTAGAAATGAAAAACTGTTTTTT
TRBJ1-4 NA TRBV7-9 TRBD1 CASSTGDSLNEKLFF TGTGCCAGCAGCACCGGGGACAGTCTTAATGAAAAACTGTTTTTT
TRBJ1-4 few TRBV9 NA CASSVARDGEKLFF TGTGCCAGCAGCGTAGCCCGGGACGGGGAAAAACTGTTTTTT
TRBJ1-6 few TRBV10-3 NA CAISASPSLLGSPLHF TGTGCTATCAGTGCGAGCCCATCCTTGCTGGGTTCACCCCTCCACTTT
TRBJ1-1 few TRBV6-1 NA CASSPRHYTEAFF TGTGCCAGCAGTCCTCGACATTACACTGAAGCTTTCTTT
TRBJ1-4 many TRBV3-1 TRBD1 CASSRRQGGNEKLFF TGTGCCAGCAGCCGTCGACAGGGAGGTAATGAAAAACTGTTTTTT
TRBJ2-3 many TRBV2 TRBD2 CASRDWRGGDTDTQYF TGTGCCAGCAGGGATTGGCGCGGGGGGGATACAGATACGCAGTATTTT
TRBJ1-5 NA TRBV7-2 NA CASSPRPSGGQPQHF TGTGCCAGCAGCCCCCGACCGTCCGGGGGGCAGCCCCAGCATTTT
TRBJ1-2 many TRBV20-1 NA CSARGPFGWGYTF TGCAGTGCTAGAGGGCCCTTTGGTTGGGGCTACACCTTC
TRBJ2-5 many TRBV11-2 NA CASSNLQASVGGTQYF TGTGCCAGCAGCAACCTCCAGGCTTCGGTTGGTGGGACCCAGTACTTC
TRBJ2-2 many TRBV5-1 NA CASSFTGGTGELFF TGCGCCAGCAGCTTTACCGGGGGCACCGGGGAGCTGTTTTTT
TRBJ2-3 NA TRBV19 TRBD2 CASSITPPGLAADTQYF TGTGCCAGTAGTATAACCCCGCCGGGACTAGCGGCAGATACGCAGTATTTT
TRBJ2-1 many TRBV20-1 TRBD2 CSAQRAGGLVNEQFF TGCAGTGCCCAGAGGGCGGGGGGGCTAGTAAATGAGCAGTTCTTC
TRBJ2-7 NA TRBV7-2 NA CASSLPPKPYEQYF TGTGCCAGCAGCTTACCCCCAAAGCCCTACGAGCAGTACTTC
TRBJ2-5 many TRBV4-1 NA CASSLQTNRDQETQYF TGCGCCAGCAGCCTCCAAACTAACCGGGACCAAGAGACCCAGTACTTC
TRBJ2-7 many TRBV3-1 TRBD2 CASSPQVAGGSYEQYF TGTGCCAGCAGCCCCCAGGTAGCGGGGGGCTCCTACGAGCAGTACTTC